Listed below are T cell receptor beta chains from one sample, sequenced in a study of OX40 agonist ivuxolimab in advanced cancers. Profiling relied on immunoSEQ multiplex PCR, and the TCRdb table lists in-frame clones only, not all of them. Of about 47,000 clones listed, 75% to 90% are singletons. Material: CD4+ or CD8+ T cells sorted from blood, obtained in a trial of the OX40 agonist ivuxolimab. Receptors originate from an adult with an advanced solid tumor such as melanoma, head and neck, liver or kidney cancer. The CDR3 runs from the conserved cysteine through the conserved F or W. Each record gives: clone size, CDR3 length, V gene, J gene, D gene, CDR3 DNA, CDR3 protein. A D gene is named only where the DNA matches it firmly. The size field is filled for only some rows; it gives once, few, many or a size class.

size: NA; length: 16; V: TRBV7-9; J: TRBJ2-3; D: TRBD2; DNA: TGTGCCAGCAGCTCCATGACTAGCGAGTTCACAGATACGCAGTATTTT; CDR3: CASSSMTSEFTDTQYF
size: NA; length: 12; V: TRBV5-4; J: TRBJ2-2; D: NA; DNA: TGTGCCAGCAGCTTGGATTCCGGGGAGCTGTTTTTT; CDR3: CASSLDSGELFF
size: once; length: 15; V: TRBV16; J: TRBJ2-7; D: TRBD1; DNA: TGTGCCAGCAGCCAAGTGGACAGGGGTCTAGACGAGCAGTACTTC; CDR3: CASSQVDRGLDEQYF
size: NA; length: 12; V: TRBV2; J: TRBJ1-4; D: NA; DNA: TGTGCGACAAAAAGCGCTAATGAAAAACTGTTTTTT; CDR3: CATKSANEKLFF
size: medium-sized; length: 16; V: TRBV4-1; J: TRBJ2-1; D: TRBD2; DNA: TGCGCCAGCAGCGAAGGACTAGCGGGGGCCCTCAATGAGCAGTTCTTC; CDR3: CASSEGLAGALNEQFF
size: NA; length: 17; V: TRBV4-3; J: TRBJ2-4; D: NA; DNA: TGCGCCAGCAGCCAAGATATCCCAGCCGGAGCCAAAAACATTCAGTACTTC; CDR3: CASSQDIPAGAKNIQYF
size: NA; length: 16; V: TRBV9; J: TRBJ1-1; D: NA; DNA: TGTGCCAGCAGCCCCACCGGACATAATTCGAACACTGAAGCTTTCTTT; CDR3: CASSPTGHNSNTEAFF
size: NA; length: 15; V: TRBV5-6; J: TRBJ1-1; D: TRBD1; DNA: TGTGCCAGCAGCTTTCCCACAGGGGGCATCGCTGAAGCTTTCTTT; CDR3: CASSFPTGGIAEAFF
size: NA; length: 13; V: TRBV10-3; J: TRBJ1-1; D: TRBD1; DNA: TGTGCCATCGGACAGGGATCTTACACTGAAGCTTTCTTT; CDR3: CAIGQGSYTEAFF
size: NA; length: 16; V: TRBV19; J: TRBJ1-1; D: NA; DNA: TGTGCCAGTAGTTTACGGACAGCCCCGACCTACACTGAAGCTTTCTTT; CDR3: CASSLRTAPTYTEAFF